This TCR beta chain was retrieved from a study of blood T cell repertoires in COVID-19. Overall study: PBMCs, B-cell-depleted T cells, or T cells were the source of the cDNA or gDNA that made up the material.

Under the authors' procedure: Quantification of nucleated cells was approximated via reference gene primer amplification. Sequenced by immunoSEQ multiplex PCR; TCRdb stores in-frame clones only, minus some. V, J and clone size were drawn from that table, and D and trimming were deduced from the DNA. This sample carries around 370,000 clones, under 95% of them seen once, and the ten largest clones take roughly 3%. The sample consisted of peripheral blood. This TCR came from a woman under 30 who had recovered from COVID-19.

As DNA, the CDR3 is TGTGCCAGCAGTTTACAATACAATGAGCAGTTCTTC. This translates into CASSLQYNEQFF. This chain joins TRBV28 and TRBJ2-1; no clear D. This CDR3 contains 12 residues. Trimming took off 2 bases at V and 4 bases at J, with 3 bases between the two ends. The germline CDR1 and CDR2 sequences are MDHEN and SYDVKM.